This T cell receptor (beta chain) was documented in a study of T cells of healthy individuals (dated by TCRdb to 2016 to 2019). The library was obtained by 5' RACE. Instrument on record: Illumina MiSeq. Through fastp at Q25 and MiXCR, TCRdb rebuilt clones from the public reads, retaining in-frame beta chains. Every entry covers one CDR3 protein and lists the most common genes and DNA from its rows. Recorded for this sample are around 80,000 distinct CDR3 sequences; around 5.1% of them occurred a single time. The ten largest make up roughly 7.5% of the sample. V is shortened by 9 bases, J by 4 bases, and the region joining them spans 10 bases. The CDR3 holds 13 amino acids from the cysteine to the phenylalanine. The entry retains the CDR3 DNA only, 39 bases that are in frame from base 1. From the germline V gene, CDR1 is MDHEN and CDR2 is SYDVKM. This clonotype has ten or more counts. Its antigen target is currently unknown. Base quality data are lacking; no much larger clone is found one base away.

This TCR came from a female donor in good health. The chain is made from TRBV28 and TRBJ2-6; perhaps TRBD1 is the D gene, with 6 bases matching. CDR3 protein: CASQRGGANVLTF. Read as DNA, the sequence is TGTGCCAGTCAAAGGGGGGGGGCCAACGTCCTGACTTTC.